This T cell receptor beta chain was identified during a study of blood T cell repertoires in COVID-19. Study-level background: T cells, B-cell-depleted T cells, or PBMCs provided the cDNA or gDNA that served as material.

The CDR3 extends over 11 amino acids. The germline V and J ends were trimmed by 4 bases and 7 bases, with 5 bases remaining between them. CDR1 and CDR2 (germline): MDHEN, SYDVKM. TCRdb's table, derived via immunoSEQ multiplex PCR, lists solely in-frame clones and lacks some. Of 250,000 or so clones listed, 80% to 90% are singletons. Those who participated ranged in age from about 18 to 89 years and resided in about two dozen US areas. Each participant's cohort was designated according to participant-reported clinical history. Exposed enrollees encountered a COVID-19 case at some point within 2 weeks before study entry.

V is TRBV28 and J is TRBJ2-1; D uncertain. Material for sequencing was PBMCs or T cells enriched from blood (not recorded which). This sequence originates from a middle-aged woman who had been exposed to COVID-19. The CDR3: CASSWHNEQFF. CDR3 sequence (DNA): TGTGCCAGCAGTTGGCATAATGAGCAGTTCTTC.